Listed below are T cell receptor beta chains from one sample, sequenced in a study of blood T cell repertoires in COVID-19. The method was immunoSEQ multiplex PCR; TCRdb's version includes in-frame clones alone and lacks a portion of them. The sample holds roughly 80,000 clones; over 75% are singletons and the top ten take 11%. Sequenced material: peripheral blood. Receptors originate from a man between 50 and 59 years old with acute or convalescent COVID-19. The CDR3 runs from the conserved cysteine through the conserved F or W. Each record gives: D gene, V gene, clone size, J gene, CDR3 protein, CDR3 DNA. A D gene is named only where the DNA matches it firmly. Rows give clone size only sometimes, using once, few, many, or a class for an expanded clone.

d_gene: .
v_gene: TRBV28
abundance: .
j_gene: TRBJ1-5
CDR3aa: CASSSTGSRQPQHF
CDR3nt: TGTGCCAGCAGTTCAACAGGTTCCCGTCAGCCCCAGCATTTT

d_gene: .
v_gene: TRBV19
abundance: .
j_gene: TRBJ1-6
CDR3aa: CASSINRETGSPLHF
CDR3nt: TGTGCCAGTAGTATTAATAGAGAAACTGGTTCACCCCTCCACTTT

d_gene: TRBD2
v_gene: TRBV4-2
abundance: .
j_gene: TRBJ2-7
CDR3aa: CASSQGAGERGGEQYF
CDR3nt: TGTGCCAGCAGCCAGGGAGCGGGGGAGCGCGGTGGCGAGCAGTACTTC

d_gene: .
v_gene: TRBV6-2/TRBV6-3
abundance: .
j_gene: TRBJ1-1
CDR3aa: CASSWSGTEAFF
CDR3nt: TGTGCCAGCAGTTGGTCAGGGACTGAAGCTTTCTTT

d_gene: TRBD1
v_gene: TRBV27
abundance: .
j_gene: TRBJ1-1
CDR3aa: CASSSREGQGIHSEAFF
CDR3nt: TGTGCCAGCAGTTCGAGGGAGGGACAGGGTATACATTCGGAGGCTTTCTTT

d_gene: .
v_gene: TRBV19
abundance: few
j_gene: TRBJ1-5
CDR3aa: CASRAGIHSNQPQHF
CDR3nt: TGTGCCAGCAGAGCGGGGATCCATAGCAATCAGCCCCAGCATTTT

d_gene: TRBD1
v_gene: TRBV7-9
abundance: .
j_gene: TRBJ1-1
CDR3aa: CASSSTTGGLVNTEAFF
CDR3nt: TGTGCCAGCAGCTCCACGACAGGGGGGCTTGTGAACACTGAAGCTTTCTTT

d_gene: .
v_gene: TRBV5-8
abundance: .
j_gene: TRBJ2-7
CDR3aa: CASSSFSYEQYF
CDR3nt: TGTGCCAGCAGCTCGTTCTCCTACGAGCAGTACTTC

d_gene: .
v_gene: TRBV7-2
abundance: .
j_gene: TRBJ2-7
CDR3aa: CASSLGWGSGYEQYF
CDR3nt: TGTGCCAGCAGCTTAGGTTGGGGCTCGGGCTACGAGCAGTACTTC

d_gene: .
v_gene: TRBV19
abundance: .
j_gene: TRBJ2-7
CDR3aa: CASSNLPGTFNYEQYF
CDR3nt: TGTGCCAGTAGTAACCTTCCCGGGACATTCAACTACGAGCAGTACTTC

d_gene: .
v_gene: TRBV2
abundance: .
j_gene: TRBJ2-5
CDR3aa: CASSDRETQYF
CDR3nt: TGTGCCAGCAGTGATCGGGAGACCCAGTACTTC

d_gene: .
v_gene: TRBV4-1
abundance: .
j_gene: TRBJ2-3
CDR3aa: CASSQDGAATDTQYF
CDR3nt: TGCGCCAGCAGCCAAGATGGAGCAGCAACAGATACGCAGTATTTT

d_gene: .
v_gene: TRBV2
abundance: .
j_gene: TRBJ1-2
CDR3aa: CASRVQGYTF
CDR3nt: TGTGCCAGCAGAGTTCAGGGTTACACCTTC

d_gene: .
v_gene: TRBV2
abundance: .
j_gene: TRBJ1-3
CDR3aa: CASSEQTTTSGNTIYF
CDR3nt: TGTGCCAGCAGTGAACAGACCACTACCTCTGGAAACACCATATATTTT

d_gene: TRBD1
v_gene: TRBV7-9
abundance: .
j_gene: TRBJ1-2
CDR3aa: CASIPSDRAYYGYTF
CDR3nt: TGTGCCAGCATCCCCTCGGACAGGGCCTACTATGGCTACACCTTC

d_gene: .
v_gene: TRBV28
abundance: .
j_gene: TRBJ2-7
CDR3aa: CASEGARSYEQYF
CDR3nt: TGTGCCAGTGAAGGGGCCCGCTCCTACGAGCAGTACTTC

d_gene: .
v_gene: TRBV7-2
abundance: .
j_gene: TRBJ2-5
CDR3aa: CASSLGAGLETQYF
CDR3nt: TGTGCCAGCAGCTTAGGGGCAGGGTTGGAGACCCAGTACTTC

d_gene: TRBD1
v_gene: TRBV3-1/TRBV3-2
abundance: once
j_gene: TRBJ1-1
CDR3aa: CASSQDREGTALNTEAFF
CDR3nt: TGTGCCAGCAGCCAAGATAGAGAGGGGACAGCCTTGAACACTGAAGCTTTCTTT

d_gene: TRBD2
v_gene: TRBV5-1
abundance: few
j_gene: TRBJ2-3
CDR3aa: CASSPSGGLADTQYF
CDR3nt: TGCGCCAGCAGCCCTAGCGGGGGGCTGGCGGATACGCAGTATTTT

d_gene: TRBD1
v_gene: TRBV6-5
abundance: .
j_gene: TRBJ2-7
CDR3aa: CASSNTGTADYEQYF
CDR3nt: TGTGCCAGCAGTAATACCGGGACAGCAGATTACGAGCAGTACTTC

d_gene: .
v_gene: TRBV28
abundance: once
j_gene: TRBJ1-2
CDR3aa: CASELGGYGYTF
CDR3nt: TGTGCCAGTGAGCTCGGGGGCTATGGCTACACCTTC

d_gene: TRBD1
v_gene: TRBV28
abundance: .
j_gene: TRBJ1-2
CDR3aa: CASSLLAGGGYGYTF
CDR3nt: TGTGCCAGCAGTTTACTCGCAGGGGGCGGGTATGGCTACACCTTC

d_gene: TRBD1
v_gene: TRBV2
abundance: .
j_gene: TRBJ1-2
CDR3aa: CASSERQGVIRGYTF
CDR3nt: TGTGCCAGCAGTGAACGACAGGGGGTAATTCGGGGCTACACCTTC

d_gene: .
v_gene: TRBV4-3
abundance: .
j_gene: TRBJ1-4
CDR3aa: CASSPIGGQINEKLFF
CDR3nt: TGCGCCAGCAGCCCAATAGGAGGACAGATAAATGAAAAACTGTTTTTT

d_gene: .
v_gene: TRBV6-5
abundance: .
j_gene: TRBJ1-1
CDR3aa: CASYRGVYTEAFF
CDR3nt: TGTGCCAGCTATCGGGGAGTGTACACTGAAGCTTTCTTT